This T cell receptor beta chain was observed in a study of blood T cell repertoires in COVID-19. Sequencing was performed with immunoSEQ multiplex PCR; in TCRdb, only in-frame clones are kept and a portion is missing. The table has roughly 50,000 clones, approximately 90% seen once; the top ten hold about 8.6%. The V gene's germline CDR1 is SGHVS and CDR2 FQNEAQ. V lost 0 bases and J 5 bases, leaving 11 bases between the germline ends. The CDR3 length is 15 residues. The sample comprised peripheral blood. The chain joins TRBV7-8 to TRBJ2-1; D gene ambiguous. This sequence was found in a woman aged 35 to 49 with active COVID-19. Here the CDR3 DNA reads TGTGCCAGCAGCTTAGCGTTACAGACGAACAATGAGCAGTTCTTC. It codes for CASSLALQTNNEQFF.